This TCR beta chain was retrieved from a study of T cell responses to AZD1222 COVID-19 vaccine. This CDR3 spans 18 amino acids. V lost 2 bases and J lost 0, with 14 bases in between. Germline CDR1 MDHEN, CDR2 SYDVKM. Generated by immunoSEQ multiplex PCR, the TCRdb table keeps only in-frame clones and is missing some. The sample yields 100,000 to 120,000 clones, approximately 90% seen once. The TCR originated in an adult who received the AZD1222 COVID-19 vaccine. The chain has TRBV28 and TRBJ1-6, with D hard to call. The source material was peripheral blood, sampled 28 days after the second AZD1222 dose. CDR3 nucleotides: TGTGCCAGCAGTTTACTTACGAGATTAAGCTCCTATAATTCACCCCTCCACTTT. It specifies CASSLLTRLSSYNSPLHF.